This T cell receptor (beta chain) was identified during a study of PD-1 blockade in classical Hodgkin lymphoma. Method: immunoSEQ multiplex PCR; TCRdb's copy keeps in-frame clones and lacks some. Of over 15,000 clones listed, 80% to 95% are singletons. Specified time point: newly diagnosed, previously untreated cHL patient sample. The TCR comes from a human donor with classical Hodgkin lymphoma. The specimen was peripheral blood mononuclear cells (PBMCs).

CDR3 sequence (DNA): TGTGCCATCAGCGCGACAGGATATAGCAATCAGCCCCAGCATTTT. Translating gives CAISATGYSNQPQHF. The chain employs TRBV10-3 and TRBJ1-5, with D perhaps matching TRBD1 (6 bases). CDR3 length: 15 amino acids. The V and J ends lost 6 bases and 0 bases respectively, with 12 bases between them. CDR1 and CDR2 from the germline V gene are ENHRY and SYGVKD.